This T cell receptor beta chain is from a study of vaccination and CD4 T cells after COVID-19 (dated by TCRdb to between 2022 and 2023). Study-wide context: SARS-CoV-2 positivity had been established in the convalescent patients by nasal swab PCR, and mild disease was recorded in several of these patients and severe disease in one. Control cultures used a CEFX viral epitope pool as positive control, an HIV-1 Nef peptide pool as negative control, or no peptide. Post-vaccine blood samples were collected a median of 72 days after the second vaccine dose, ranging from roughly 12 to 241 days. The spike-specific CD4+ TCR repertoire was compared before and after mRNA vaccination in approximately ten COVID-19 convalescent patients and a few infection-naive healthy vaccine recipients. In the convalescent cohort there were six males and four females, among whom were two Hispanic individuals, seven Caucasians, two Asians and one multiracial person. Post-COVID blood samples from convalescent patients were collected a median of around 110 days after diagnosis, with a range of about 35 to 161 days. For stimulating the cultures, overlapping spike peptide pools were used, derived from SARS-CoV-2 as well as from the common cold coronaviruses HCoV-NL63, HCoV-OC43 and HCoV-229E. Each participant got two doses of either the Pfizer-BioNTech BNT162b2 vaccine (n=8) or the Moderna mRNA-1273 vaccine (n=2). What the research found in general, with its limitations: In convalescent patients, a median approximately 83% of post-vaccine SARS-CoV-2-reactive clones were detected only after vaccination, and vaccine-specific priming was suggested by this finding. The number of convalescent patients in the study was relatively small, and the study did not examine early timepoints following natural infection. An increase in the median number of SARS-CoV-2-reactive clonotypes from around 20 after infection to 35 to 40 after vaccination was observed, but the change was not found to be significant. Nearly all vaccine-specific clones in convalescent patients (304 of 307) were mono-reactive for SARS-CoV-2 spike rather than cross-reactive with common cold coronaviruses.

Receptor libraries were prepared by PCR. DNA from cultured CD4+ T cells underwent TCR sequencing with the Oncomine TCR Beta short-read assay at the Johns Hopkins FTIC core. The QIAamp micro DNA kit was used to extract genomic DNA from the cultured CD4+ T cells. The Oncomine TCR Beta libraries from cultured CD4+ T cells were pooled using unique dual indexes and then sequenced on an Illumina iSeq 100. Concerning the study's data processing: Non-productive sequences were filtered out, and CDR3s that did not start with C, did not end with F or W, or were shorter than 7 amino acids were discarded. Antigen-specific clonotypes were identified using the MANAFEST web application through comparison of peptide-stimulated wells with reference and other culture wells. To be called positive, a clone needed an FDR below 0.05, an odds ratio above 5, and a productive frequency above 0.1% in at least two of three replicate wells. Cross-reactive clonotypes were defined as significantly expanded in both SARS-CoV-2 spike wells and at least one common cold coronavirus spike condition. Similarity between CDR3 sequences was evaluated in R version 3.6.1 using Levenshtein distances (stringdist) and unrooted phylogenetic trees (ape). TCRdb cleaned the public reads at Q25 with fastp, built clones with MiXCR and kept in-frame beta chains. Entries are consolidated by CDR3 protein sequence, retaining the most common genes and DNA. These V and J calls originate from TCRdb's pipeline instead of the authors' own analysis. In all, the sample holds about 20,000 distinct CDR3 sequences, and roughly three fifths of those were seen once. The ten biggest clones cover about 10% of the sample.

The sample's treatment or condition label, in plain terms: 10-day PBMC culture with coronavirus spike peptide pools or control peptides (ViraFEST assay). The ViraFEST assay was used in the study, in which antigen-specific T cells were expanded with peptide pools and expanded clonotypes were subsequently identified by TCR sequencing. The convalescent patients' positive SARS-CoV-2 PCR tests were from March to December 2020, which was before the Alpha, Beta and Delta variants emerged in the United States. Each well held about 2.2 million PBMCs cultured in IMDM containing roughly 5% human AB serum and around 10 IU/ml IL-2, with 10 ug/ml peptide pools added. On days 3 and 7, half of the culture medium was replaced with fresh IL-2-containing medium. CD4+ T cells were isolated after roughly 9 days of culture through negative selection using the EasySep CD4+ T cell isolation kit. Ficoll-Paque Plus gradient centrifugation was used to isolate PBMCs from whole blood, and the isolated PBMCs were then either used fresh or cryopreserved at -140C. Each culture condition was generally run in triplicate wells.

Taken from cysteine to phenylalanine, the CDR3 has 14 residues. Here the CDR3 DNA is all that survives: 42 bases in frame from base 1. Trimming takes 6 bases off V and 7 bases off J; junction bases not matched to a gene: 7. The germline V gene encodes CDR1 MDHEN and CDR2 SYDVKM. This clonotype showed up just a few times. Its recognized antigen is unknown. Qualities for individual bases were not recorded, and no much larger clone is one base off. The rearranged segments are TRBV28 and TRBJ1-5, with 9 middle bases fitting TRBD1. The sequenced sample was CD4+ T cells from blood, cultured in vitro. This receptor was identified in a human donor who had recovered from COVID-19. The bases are TGTGCCAGCAGCCCGGGACAGGGTAGCCAGCCCCAGCATTTT. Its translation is CASSPGQGSQPQHF.